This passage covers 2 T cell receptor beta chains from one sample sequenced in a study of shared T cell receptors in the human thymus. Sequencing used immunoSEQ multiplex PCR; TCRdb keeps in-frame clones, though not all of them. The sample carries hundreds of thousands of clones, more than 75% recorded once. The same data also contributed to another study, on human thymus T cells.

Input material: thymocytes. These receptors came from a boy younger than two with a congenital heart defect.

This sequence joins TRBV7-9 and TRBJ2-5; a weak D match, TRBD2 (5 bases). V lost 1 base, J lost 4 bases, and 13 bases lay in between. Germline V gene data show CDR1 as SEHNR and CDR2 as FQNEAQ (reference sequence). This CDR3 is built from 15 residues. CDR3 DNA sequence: TGTGCCAGCAGCTTAGAGGCAAGCGGTAGAGAGACCCAGTACTTC. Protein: CASSLEASGRETQYF.

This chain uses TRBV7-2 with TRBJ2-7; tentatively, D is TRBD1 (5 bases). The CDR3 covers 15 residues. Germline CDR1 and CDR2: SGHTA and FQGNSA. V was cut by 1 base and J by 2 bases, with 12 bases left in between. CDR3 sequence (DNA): TGTGCCAGCAGCTTAGAGCGACAGAACACCTACGAGCAGTACTTC. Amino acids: CASSLERQNTYEQYF.